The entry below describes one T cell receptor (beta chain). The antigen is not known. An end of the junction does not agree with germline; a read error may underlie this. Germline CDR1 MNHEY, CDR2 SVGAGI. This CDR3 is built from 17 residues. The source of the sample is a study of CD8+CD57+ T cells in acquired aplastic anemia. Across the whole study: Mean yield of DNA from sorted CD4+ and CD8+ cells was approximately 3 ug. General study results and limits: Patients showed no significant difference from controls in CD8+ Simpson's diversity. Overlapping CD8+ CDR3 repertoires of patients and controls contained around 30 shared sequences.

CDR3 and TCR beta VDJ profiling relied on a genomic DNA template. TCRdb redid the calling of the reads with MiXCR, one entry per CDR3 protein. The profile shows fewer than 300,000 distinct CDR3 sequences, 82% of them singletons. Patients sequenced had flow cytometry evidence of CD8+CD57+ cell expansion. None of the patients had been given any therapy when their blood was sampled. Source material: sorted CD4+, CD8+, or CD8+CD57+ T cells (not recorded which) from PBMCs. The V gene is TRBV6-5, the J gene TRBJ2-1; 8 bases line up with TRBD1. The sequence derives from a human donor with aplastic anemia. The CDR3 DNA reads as TGTGCCAGCACCGAATATGGACAGGGTACCTCCCACAATGAGCAGTTCTTC. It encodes CASTEYGQGTSHNEQFF.